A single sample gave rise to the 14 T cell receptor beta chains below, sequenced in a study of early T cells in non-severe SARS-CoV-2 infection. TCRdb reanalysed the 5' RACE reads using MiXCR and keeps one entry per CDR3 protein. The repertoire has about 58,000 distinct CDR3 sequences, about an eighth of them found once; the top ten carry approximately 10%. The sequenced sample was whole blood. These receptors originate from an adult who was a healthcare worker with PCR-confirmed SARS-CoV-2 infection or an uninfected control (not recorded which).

CDR3 sequence: CAISDQQDQPQHF. The CDR3 DNA is TGTGCCATCAGTGACCAACAGGATCAGCCCCAGCATTTT. The rearrangement links TRBV10-3 to TRBJ1-5, with a possible D match to TRBD1 (5 bases). This CDR3 has 13 residues. Germline V gene data show CDR1 as ENHRY and CDR2 as SYGVKD. The V end was cut by 3 bases, the J end by 5 bases, with 8 bases between.

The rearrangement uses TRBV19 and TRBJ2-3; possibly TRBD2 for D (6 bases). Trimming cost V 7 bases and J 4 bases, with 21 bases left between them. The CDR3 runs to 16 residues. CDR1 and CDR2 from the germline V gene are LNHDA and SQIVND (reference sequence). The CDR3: CASNPRWEAGSDTQYF. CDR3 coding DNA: TGTGCCAGTAACCCCCGGTGGGAGGCGGGTTCAGATACGCAGTATTTT.

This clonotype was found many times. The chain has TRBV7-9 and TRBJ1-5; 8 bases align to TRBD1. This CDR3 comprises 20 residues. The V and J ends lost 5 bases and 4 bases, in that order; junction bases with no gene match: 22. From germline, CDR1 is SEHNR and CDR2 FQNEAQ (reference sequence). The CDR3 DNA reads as TGTGCCAGCAGCCCCGACGTCGGGACAGGTGGCTTGGATTGGAATCAGCCCCAGCATTTT. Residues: CASSPDVGTGGLDWNQPQHF. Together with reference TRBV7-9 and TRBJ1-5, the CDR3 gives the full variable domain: DTGVSQNPRHKITKRGQNVTFRCDPISEHNRLYWYRQTLGQGPEFLTYFQNEAQLEKSRLLSDRFSAERPKGSFSTLEIQRTEQGDSAMYLCASSPDVGTGGLDWNQPQHFGDGTRLSIL.

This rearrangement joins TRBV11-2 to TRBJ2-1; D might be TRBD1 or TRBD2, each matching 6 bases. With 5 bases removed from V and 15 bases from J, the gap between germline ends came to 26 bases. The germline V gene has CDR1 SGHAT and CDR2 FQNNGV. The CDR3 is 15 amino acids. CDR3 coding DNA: TGTGCCAGCAGCGTAATAGGGGGGACACGAGAGAGGCTGTTCTTC. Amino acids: CASSVIGGTRERLFF.

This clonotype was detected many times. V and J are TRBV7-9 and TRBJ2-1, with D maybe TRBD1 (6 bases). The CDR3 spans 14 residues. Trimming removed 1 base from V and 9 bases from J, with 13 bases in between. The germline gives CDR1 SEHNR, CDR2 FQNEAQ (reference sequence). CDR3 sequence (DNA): TGTGCCAGCAGCTTAGAGACAGGATTCGGTGAGCAGTTCTTC. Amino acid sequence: CASSLETGFGEQFF.

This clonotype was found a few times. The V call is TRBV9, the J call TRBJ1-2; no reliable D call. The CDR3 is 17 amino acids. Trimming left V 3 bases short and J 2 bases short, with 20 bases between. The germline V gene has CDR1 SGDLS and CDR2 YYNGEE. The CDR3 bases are TGTGCCAGCAGCGGGATGGAGGGTCTAGACTCGAACTATGGCTACACCTTC. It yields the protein CASSGMEGLDSNYGYTF.

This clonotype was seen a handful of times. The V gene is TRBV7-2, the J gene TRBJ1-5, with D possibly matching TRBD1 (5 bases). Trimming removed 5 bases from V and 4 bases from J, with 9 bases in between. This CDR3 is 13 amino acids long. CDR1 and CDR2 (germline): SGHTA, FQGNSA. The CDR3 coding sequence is TGTGCCAGCAGCGGAGACAGTAATCAGCCCCAGCATTTT. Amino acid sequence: CASSGDSNQPQHF. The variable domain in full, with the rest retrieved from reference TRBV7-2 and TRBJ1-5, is GAGVSQSPSNKVTEKGKDVELRCDPISGHTALYWYRQSLGQGLEFLIYFQGNSAPDKSGLPSDRFSAERTGGSVSTLTIQRTQQEDSAVYLCASSGDSNQPQHFGDGTRLSIL.

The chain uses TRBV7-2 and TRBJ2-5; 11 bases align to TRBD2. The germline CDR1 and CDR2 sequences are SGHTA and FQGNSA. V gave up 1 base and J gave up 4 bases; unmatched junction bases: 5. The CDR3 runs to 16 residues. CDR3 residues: CASSLGGLAGGETQYF. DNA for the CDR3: TGTGCCAGCAGCTTAGGGGGGCTAGCGGGAGGAGAGACCCAGTACTTC.

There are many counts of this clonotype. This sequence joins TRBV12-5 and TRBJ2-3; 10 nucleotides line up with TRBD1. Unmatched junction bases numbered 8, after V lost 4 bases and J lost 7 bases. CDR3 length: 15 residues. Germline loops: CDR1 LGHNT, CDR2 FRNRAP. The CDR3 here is CASGSPGTGDHTQYF. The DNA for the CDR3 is TGTGCTAGTGGTTCGCCGGGGACAGGGGACCATACGCAGTATTTT.

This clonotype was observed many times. CDR3 loop: CAWTLGTGNYGYTF. Here the CDR3 DNA reads TGTGCCTGGACTCTCGGGACAGGGAACTATGGCTACACCTTC. The chain recombines TRBV30 with TRBJ1-2; 9 nucleotides line up with TRBD1. Per the germline V gene, CDR1 is GTSNPN and CDR2 is SVGIG (reference sequence). Trimming at V came to 4 bases and at J to 2 bases, leaving 5 bases not matched to a gene. The length of the CDR3 is 14 residues.

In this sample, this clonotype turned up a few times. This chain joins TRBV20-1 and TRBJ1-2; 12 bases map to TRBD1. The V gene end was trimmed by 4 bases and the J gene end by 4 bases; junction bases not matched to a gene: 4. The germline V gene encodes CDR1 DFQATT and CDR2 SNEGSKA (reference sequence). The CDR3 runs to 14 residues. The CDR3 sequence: CSATGTGGAYGYTF. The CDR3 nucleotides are TGCAGTGCTACCGGGACAGGGGGCGCCTATGGCTACACCTTC.

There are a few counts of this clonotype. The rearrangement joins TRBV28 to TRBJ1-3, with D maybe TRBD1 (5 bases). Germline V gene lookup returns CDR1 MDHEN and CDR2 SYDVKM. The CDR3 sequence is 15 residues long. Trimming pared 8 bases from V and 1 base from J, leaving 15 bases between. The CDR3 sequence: CASRWGSTSGNTIYF. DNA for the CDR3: TGTGCCAGCCGTTGGGGGTCCACTTCTGGAAACACCATATATTTT.

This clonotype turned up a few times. CDR3 residues: CASSSATFHEQFF. CDR3 bases: TGTGCCAGCAGCTCCGCAACTTTCCATGAGCAGTTCTTC. The gene calls are TRBV7-8 and TRBJ2-1; D not certain. V gave up 4 bases and J gave up 8 bases, with 12 bases separating them. CDR1 SGHVS and CDR2 FQNEAQ come from the germline V gene. This CDR3 contains 13 residues.

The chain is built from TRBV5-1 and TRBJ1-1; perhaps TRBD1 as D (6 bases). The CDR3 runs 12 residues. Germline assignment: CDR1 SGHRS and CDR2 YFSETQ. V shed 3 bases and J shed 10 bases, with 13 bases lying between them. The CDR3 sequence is CASSSNGGPAFF. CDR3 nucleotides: TGCGCCAGCAGCTCGAACGGGGGGCCAGCTTTCTTT.